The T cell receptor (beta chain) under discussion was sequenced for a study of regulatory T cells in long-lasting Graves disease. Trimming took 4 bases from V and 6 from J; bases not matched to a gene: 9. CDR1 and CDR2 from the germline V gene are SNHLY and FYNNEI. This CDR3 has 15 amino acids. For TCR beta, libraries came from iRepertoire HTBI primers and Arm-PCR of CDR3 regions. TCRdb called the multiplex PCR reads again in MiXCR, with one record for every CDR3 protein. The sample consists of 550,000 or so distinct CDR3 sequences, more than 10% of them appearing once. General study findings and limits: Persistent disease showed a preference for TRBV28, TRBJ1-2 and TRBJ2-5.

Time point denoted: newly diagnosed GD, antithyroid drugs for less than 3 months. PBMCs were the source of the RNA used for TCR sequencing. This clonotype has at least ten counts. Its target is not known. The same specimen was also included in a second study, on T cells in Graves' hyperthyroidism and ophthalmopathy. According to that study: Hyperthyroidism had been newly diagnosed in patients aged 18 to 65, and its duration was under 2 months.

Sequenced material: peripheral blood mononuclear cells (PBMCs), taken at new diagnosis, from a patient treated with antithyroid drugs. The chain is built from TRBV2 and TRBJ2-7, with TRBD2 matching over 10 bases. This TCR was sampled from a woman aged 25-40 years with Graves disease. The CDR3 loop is CASSASSGRRGEQYF. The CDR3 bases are TGTGCCAGCAGTGCTTCTAGCGGGAGAAGGGGCGAGCAGTACTTC.